This TCR beta chain was recorded in a study of T-cell reconstitution after alpha-beta-depleted transplantation in children. The table lists this clonotype with many counts. A library of TCRbeta sequences, prepared with unique molecular identifiers, was generated. Each CDR3 protein gets one entry after TCRdb re-called the PCR reads with MiXCR. The sample consists of approximately 170,000 distinct CDR3 sequences, 11% of them appearing once. The CDR3 is 14 residues long. Trimming cost V 6 bases and J 10 bases, with 18 bases left between them. The source material was PBMCs, sampled before TCRalphabeta/CD19-depleted stem cell transplant. V and J are TRBV12-3 or TRBV12-4 and TRBJ1-4; D is unclear. This TCR was sampled from a boy between 2 and 10 years old with acute myeloid leukemia, due to receive a stem cell transplant. DNA of the CDR3: TGTGCCAGCAGGTTTGACTCTCCCGAGGGAAAACTGTTTTTT. Amino acid sequence: CASRFDSPEGKLFF.